The entry below describes one T cell receptor (beta chain). The data were taken from a study of cytomegalovirus exposure and HLA in healthy donors. Whole-study context: An early data release held some 89 million unique TCRs from HLA-typed donors. Most donors, just over 80% of 398 genotyped, fell in the Caucasian-associated ancestry cluster.

PCR used 60 Vbeta primers and 13 Jbeta primers. Clones were read by immunoSEQ multiplex PCR, and TCRdb kept only the in-frame ones, dropping some. The sample contains about 150,000 clones, roughly 62% of which appear only once. The V end lost 6 bases, the J end lost 3 bases, and 18 bases lay between the germline ends. This CDR3 comprises 15 residues. CDR1 and CDR2 from the germline V gene are MDHEN and SYDVKM. The TCR comes from a man between 60 and 70 years old in good health and CMV-seronegative. The chain employs TRBV28 and TRBJ2-7; D is possibly TRBD2 (6 bases). Sequenced material: PBMCs. The CDR3 here is CASRVGGPGIYEQYF. CDR3 bases: TGTGCCAGCAGGGTCGGAGGGCCAGGGATCTACGAGCAGTACTTC.